The following is a T cell receptor (beta chain) sequence with its context. The entry originates in a study of Ad26.COV2.S vaccination and SARS-CoV-2 variants. Generated by immunoSEQ multiplex PCR, the TCRdb table keeps only in-frame clones and is missing some. The sample lists over 400,000 clones; approximately 90% were seen once. The junction had 7 bases not matched to a gene; V was cut back by 2 bases and J by 2 bases. CDR1 is SGHDT, CDR2 YYEEEE, per germline. This CDR3 has 15 amino acids. Treatment here: approximately 18 received Ad26.COV2.S at low or high dose, single or two shots; about 5 received placebo; per-sample allocation not given. Material that was analyzed had been drawn on day 63 after the first vaccine or placebo injection.

V usage is TRBV5-6 and J usage is TRBJ2-7; TRBD1 aligns across 7 bases. Source: peripheral blood, taken in a trial of Ad26.COV2.S vaccine versus placebo. This clonotype was obtained from a person between 18 and 60 years old who received the Ad26.COV2.S COVID-19 vaccine or a placebo. CDR3 sequence (DNA): TGTGCCAGCAGCTTCCGGGACAGCTACACCTACGAGCAGTACTTC. It yields the protein CASSFRDSYTYEQYF.